Listed below are T cell receptor beta chains from one sample, sequenced in a study of tumor-infiltrating lymphocytes in primary liver carcinoma. Each CDR3 protein gets one entry after TCRdb re-called the multiplex PCR reads with MiXCR. The table includes about 200,000 distinct CDR3 sequences, 65% detected once. Sequenced sample: peripheral blood. The receptors were sampled from a woman aged 60-75 years with primary liver carcinoma and hepatitis B virus infection. The CDR3 runs from the conserved cysteine through the conserved F or W. The order of the fields is V gene, D gene, J gene, clone size, CDR3 protein, CDR3 DNA. The D gene is left open where the match is weak. A row's size may be missing; if present it is once, few, many or a size class.

v_gene: TRBV11-2
d_gene: .
j_gene: TRBJ2-4
abundance: many
CDR3aa: CASSLDKNIQYF
CDR3nt: TGTGCCAGCAGCTTAGACAAAAACATTCAGTACTTC

v_gene: TRBV28
d_gene: .
j_gene: TRBJ1-5
abundance: few
CDR3aa: CASRTGFNQPQHF
CDR3nt: TGTGCCAGCAGAACAGGGTTTAATCAGCCCCAGCATTTT

v_gene: TRBV5-1
d_gene: TRBD2
j_gene: TRBJ2-1
abundance: .
CDR3aa: CANSSGTSGTDEQFF
CDR3nt: TGCGCCAACAGCTCGGGGACTAGCGGGACCGATGAGCAGTTCTTC

v_gene: TRBV12-3/TRBV12-4
d_gene: .
j_gene: TRBJ2-1
abundance: .
CDR3aa: CSSILEREGRRSYNEQFF
CDR3nt: .

v_gene: TRBV11-2
d_gene: .
j_gene: TRBJ2-7
abundance: many
CDR3aa: CASSFDSQGQYF
CDR3nt: TGTGCCAGCAGCTTCGATTCCCAGGGGCAGTACTTC

v_gene: TRBV4-2
d_gene: TRBD2
j_gene: TRBJ2-1
abundance: few
CDR3aa: CASRRLAGPSGNNEQFF
CDR3nt: TGTGCCAGCAGACGACTAGCGGGCCCCTCCGGCAACAATGAGCAGTTCTTC

v_gene: TRBV10-2
d_gene: .
j_gene: TRBJ1-1
abundance: .
CDR3aa: CTSIRAQNTEAFF
CDR3nt: TGCACCAGCATCAGGGCCCAGAACACTGAAGCTTTCTTT

v_gene: TRBV11-2
d_gene: .
j_gene: TRBJ2-3
abundance: .
CDR3aa: CVRSPWVDTQYF
CDR3nt: TGTGTCAGGAGCCCCTGGGTGGATACGCAGTATTTT

v_gene: TRBV19
d_gene: TRBD2
j_gene: TRBJ2-7
abundance: .
CDR3aa: CASSMLAGGSYEQYF
CDR3nt: TGTGCCAGTAGTATGTTAGCGGGAGGCTCCTACGAGCAGTACTTC

v_gene: TRBV12-3/TRBV12-4
d_gene: TRBD2
j_gene: TRBJ2-1
abundance: many
CDR3aa: CASRGGTSGSSYNEQFF
CDR3nt: TGTGCCAGCAGGGGAGGGACTAGCGGGAGTTCCTACAATGAGCAGTTCTTC

v_gene: TRBV11-1
d_gene: .
j_gene: TRBJ2-1
abundance: .
CDR3aa: CGSSSHNEQFF
CDR3nt: TGTGGCAGCAGTTCGCACAATGAGCAGTTCTTC